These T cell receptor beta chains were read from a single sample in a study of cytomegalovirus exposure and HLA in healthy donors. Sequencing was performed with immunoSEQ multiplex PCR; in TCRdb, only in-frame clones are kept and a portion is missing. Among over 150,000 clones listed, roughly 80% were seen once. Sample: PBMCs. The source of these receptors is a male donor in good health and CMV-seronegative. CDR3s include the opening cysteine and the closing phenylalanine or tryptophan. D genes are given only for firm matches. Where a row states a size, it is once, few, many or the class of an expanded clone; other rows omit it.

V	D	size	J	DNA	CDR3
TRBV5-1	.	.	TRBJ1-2	TGCGCCAGCAGCTCTATTCAGGGCAACTATGGCTACACCTTC	CASSSIQGNYGYTF
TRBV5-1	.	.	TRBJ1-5	TGCGCCAGCAGCTTGGGCAGGGACAATCAGCCCCAGCATTTT	CASSLGRDNQPQHF
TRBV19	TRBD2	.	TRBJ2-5	TGTGCCAGTAGGACTAGCGGAGAAGAGACCCAGTACTTC	CASRTSGEETQYF
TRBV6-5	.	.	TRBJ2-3	TGTGCCAGCAGTTATTCTGGGGGACTCACAGATACGCAGTATTTT	CASSYSGGLTDTQYF
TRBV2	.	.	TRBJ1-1	TGTGCCAGCAGTGAGACAGGAATGGGGAACACTGAAGCTTTCTTT	CASSETGMGNTEAFF
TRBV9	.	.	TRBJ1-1	TGTGCCAGCAGCTCCTCCTCCCGGGGGTCAGCTTTCTTT	CASSSSSRGSAFF
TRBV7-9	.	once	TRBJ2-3	TGTGCCAGCAGCTGGCCCGGGGGACCCTCTTCTACAGATACGCAGTATTTT	CASSWPGGPSSTDTQYF
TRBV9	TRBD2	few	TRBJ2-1	TGTGCCAGCAGCGTTAGCGGGAAATTAGATGAGCAGTTCTTC	CASSVSGKLDEQFF
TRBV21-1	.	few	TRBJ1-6	TGTGCCAGCAGCCCCCCCAGGGGGACGGATTCACCCCTCCACTTT	CASSPPRGTDSPLHF
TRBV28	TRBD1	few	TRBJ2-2	TGTGCCAGCAGTTTACAGGGGGCAAAGGAGCTGTTTTTT	CASSLQGAKELFF
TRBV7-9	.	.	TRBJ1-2	TGTGCCAGCAGCCCCACATCGGGACACTACAACTATGGCTACACCTTC	CASSPTSGHYNYGYTF
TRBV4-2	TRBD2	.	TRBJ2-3	TGTGCCAGCAGCCAAGAGGACGTACTAGCGGGAGCTCGAAATACGCAGTATTTT	CASSQEDVLAGARNTQYF
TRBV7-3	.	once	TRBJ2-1	TGTGCCAGCAGCTTAAGGCCCCCAGGGTGGGGGCCATACAATGAGCAGTTCTTC	CASSLRPPGWGPYNEQFF
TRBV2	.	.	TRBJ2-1	TGTGCCAGCAGTGATAGAACTGAGCAGTTCTTC	CASSDRTEQFF
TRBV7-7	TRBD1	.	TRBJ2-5	TGTGCCAGCAGCGTGGACAGGCAAGAGACCCAGTACTTC	CASSVDRQETQYF
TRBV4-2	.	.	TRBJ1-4	TGTGCCAGCAGCCAAGCCGAGGGGAGCGGAGGGAAGGGAAAACTGTTTTTT	CASSQAEGSGGKGKLFF
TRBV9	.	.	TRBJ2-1	TGTGCCAGCAGCGCCTACCCGAATGAGCAGTTCTTC	CASSAYPNEQFF
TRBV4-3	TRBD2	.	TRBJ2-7	TGCGCCAGCAGCCGAGGGACTAGCGGAGACTACGAGCAGTACTTC	CASSRGTSGDYEQYF
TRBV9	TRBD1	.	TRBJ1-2	TGTGCCAGCAGCGCAGACAGGGGAGTAATTGGCTACACCTTC	CASSADRGVIGYTF
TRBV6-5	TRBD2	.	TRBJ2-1	TGTGCCAGCAGTTGGACTAGCGGGAGCTCCTACAATGAGCAGTTCTTC	CASSWTSGSSYNEQFF
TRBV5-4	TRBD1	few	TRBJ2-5	TGTGCCAGCAGCGGCCCGCAGGGGGCGGGAGAGACCCAGTACTTC	CASSGPQGAGETQYF
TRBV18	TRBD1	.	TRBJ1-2	TGTGCCAGCTCCCCCGGGACAGATGTAAAAGGCACCTTC	CASSPGTDVKGTF
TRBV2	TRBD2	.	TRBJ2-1	TGTGCCAGCAGGGGGTCAGCGGGGGACAATGAGCAGTTCTTC	CASRGSAGDNEQFF
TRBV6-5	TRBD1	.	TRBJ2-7	TGTGCCAGCAGGCCGGACAGGGGGCGCGACGAGCAGTACTTC	CASRPDRGRDEQYF
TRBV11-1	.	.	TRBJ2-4	TGTGCCAGCAGCCGCCGTAACAACGGACAGCTCATTCAGTACTTC	CASSRRNNGQLIQYF
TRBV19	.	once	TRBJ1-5	TGTGCCAGTAGTACATTCGGGGGGGACGGCAATCAGCCCCAGCATTTT	CASSTFGGDGNQPQHF
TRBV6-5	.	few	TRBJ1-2	TGTGCCAGCAGTTACTCGCTTGGGGAGGGCTACACCTTC	CASSYSLGEGYTF
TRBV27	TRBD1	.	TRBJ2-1	TGTGCCAGCAGGAAAAGCGGAGCCGGGACAGGGCTGAATGAGCAGTTCTTC	CASRKSGAGTGLNEQFF
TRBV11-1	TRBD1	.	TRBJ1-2	TGTGCCAGCAGCCAAGCAGGACAGGGGGACTATGGCTACACCTTC	CASSQAGQGDYGYTF
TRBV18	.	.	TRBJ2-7	TGTGCCAGCTCATCGGGACAATCATACGAGCAGTACTTC	CASSSGQSYEQYF
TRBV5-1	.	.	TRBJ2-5	TGCGCCAGCAGCTTGGCCAGGCAGGGGGGCCAAGAGACCCAGTACTTC	CASSLARQGGQETQYF
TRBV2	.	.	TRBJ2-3	TGTGCCAGCAGAATAACTGTCGATACGCAGTATTTT	CASRITVDTQYF
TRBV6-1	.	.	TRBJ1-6	TGTGCCAGCAGTGACAGGGAAAATTCACCCCTCCACTTT	CASSDRENSPLHF
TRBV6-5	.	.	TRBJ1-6	TGTGCCAGCAGTTACTCTAGGGGCGGGGAAAATTCACCCCTCCACTTT	CASSYSRGGENSPLHF
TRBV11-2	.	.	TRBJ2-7	TGTGCCAGCAGCTCCTCTCAGCGGGTCGACGAGCAGTACTTC	CASSSSQRVDEQYF
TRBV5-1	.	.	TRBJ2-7	TGCGCCAGCAGCTTGGCCGGGACTCGCTACGAGCAGTACTTC	CASSLAGTRYEQYF
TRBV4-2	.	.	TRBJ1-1	TGTGCCAGCAGCCAAGCTCAGGCGGGGGCTGAAGCTTTCTTT	CASSQAQAGAEAFF
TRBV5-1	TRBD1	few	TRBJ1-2	TGCGCCAGCAGCTCCCGGACAGGGTTGAGCTATGGCTACACCTTC	CASSSRTGLSYGYTF
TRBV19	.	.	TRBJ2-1	TGTGCCAGTAGTGGGGCCCGAAGCTCCTACAATGAGCAGTTCTTC	CASSGARSSYNEQFF
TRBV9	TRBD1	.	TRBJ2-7	TGTGCCAGCAGCGTGACAGGGTCTAGCTCCTACGAGCAGTACTTC	CASSVTGSSSYEQYF
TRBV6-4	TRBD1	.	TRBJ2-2	TGTGCCAGCACCCCAGGGACGGAAGGGGGCTACACCGGGGAGCTGTTTTTT	CASTPGTEGGYTGELFF
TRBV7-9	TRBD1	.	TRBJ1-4	TGTGCCAGCAGTACATATAACAGGGGCGCTAATGAAAAACTGTTTTTT	CASSTYNRGANEKLFF
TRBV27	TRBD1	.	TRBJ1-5	TGTGCCAGCAGTTTCACAGGGGGGACTCAGCCCCAGCATTTT	CASSFTGGTQPQHF
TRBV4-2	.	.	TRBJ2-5	TGTGCCAGCAGCCCCTCCGGGAGTAGCGCTGAAGAGACCCAGTACTTC	CASSPSGSSAEETQYF
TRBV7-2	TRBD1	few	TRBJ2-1	TGTGCCAGCAGAGCCCCGACAGGGTCGGGGAATGAGCAGTTCTTC	CASRAPTGSGNEQFF
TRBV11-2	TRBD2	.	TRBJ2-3	TGTGCCAGCAGCCCCAGGGGCGGGAGGAGCACAGATACGCAGTATTTT	CASSPRGGRSTDTQYF
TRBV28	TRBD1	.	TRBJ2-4	TGTGCCAGCAGTTTAGAGGGACCAAGACAGGGTCAGGACTTC	CASSLEGPRQGQDF
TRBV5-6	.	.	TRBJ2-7	TGTGCCAGCACCCTTGGGGGGACTGTCTCCTACGAGCAGTACTTC	CASTLGGTVSYEQYF
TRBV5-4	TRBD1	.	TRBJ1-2	TGTGCCAGCAGCTCCCGGGGACAGGGGGCCTATGGCTACACCTTC	CASSSRGQGAYGYTF
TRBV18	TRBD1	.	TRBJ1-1	TGTGCCAGCTCAGGAGCCGACAGGGGAGACACTGAAGCTTTCTTT	CASSGADRGDTEAFF
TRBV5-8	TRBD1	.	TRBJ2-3	TGTGCCAGCAACTTGGGACAGGCGAGCACAGATACGCAGTATTTT	CASNLGQASTDTQYF
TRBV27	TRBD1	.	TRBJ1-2	TGTGCCAGCAGCCCCAGACAGGGCTATGGCTACACCTTC	CASSPRQGYGYTF